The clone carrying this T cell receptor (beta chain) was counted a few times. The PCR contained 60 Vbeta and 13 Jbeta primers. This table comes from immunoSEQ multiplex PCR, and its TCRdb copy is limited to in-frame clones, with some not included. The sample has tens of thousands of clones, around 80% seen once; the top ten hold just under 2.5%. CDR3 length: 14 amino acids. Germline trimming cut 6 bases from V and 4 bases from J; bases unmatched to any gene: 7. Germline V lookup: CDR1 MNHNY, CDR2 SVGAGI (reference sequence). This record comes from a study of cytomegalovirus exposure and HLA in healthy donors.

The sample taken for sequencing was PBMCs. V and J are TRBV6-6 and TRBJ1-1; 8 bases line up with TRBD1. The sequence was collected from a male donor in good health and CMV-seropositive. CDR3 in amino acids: CASSWDRRGTEAFF. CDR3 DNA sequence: TGTGCCAGCAGCTGGGACAGGAGGGGCACTGAAGCTTTCTTT.